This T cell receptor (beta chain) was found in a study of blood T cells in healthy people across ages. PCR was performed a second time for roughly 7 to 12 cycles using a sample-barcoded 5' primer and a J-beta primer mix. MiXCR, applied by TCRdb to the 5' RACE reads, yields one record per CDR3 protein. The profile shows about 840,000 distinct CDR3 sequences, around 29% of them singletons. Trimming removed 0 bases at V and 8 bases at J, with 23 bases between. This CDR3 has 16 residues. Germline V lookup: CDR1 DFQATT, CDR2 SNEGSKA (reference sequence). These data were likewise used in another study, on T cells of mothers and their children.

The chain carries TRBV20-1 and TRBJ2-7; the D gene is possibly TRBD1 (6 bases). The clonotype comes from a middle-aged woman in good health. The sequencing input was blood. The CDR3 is CSARDLLGGLSYKQYF. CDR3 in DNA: TGCAGTGCTAGAGACCTCCTAGGGGGTCTCTCGTACAAGCAGTACTTC.